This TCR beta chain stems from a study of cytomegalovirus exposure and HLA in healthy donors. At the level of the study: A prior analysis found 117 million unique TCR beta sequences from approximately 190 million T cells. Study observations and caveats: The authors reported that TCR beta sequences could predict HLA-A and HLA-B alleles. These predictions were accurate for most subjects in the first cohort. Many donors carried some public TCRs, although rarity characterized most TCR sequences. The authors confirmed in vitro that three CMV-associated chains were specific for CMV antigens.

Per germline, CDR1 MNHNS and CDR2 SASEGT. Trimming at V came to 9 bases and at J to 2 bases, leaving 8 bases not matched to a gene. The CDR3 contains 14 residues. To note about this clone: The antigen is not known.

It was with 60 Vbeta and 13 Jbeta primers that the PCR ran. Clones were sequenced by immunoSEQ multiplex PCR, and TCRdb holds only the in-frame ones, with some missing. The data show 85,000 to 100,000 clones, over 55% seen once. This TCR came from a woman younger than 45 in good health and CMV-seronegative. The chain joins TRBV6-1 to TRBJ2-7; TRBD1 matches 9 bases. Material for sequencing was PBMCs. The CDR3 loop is CASTLGQGTYEQYF. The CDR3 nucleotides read TGTGCCAGTACCCTGGGACAGGGAACCTACGAGCAGTACTTC.